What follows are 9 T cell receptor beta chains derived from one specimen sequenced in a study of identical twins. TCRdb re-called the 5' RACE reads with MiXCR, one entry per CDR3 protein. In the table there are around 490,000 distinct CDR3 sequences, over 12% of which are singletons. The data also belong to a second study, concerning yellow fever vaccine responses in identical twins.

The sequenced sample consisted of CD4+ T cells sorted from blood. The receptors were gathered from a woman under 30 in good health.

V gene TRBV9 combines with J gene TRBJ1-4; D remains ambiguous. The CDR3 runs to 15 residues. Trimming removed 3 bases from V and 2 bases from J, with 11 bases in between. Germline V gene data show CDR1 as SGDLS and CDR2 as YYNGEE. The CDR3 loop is CASSAYIETNEKLFF. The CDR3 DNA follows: TGTGCCAGCAGCGCCTACATTGAGACTAATGAAAAACTGTTTTTT.

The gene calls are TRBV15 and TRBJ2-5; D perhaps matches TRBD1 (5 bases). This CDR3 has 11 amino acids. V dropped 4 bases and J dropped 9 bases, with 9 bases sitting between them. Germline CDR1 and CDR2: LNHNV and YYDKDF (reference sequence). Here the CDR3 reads CATSTPGPQYF. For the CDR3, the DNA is TGTGCCACCAGCACCCCAGGGCCCCAGTACTTC.

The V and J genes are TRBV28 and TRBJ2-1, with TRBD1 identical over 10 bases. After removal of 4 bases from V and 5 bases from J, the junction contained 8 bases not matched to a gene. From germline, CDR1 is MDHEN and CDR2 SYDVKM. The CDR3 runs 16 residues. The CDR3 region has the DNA TGTGCCAGCAGTTCCCCCGGGACAGGGGTGGACAATGAGCAGTTCTTC. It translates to CASSSPGTGVDNEQFF.

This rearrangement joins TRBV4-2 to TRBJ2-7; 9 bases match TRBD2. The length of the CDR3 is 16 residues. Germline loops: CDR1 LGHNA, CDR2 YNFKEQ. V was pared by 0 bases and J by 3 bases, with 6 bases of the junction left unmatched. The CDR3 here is CASSQDGSAGGYEQYF. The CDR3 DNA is TGTGCCAGCAGCCAAGACGGGTCAGCGGGAGGCTACGAGCAGTACTTC.

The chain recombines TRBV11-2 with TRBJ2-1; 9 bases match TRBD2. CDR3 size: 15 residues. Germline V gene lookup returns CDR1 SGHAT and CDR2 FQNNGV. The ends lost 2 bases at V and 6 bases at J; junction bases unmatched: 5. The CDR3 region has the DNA TGTGCCAGCAGCTTACATGGGACTAGCACCAATGAGCAGTTCTTC. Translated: CASSLHGTSTNEQFF.

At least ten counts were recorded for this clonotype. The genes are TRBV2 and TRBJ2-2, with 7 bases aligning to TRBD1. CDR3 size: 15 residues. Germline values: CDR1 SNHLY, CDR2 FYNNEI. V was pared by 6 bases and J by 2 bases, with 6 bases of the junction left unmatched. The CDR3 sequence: CASSARTGNTGELFF. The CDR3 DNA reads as TGTGCCAGCAGCGCCCGGACAGGTAACACCGGGGAGCTGTTTTTT.

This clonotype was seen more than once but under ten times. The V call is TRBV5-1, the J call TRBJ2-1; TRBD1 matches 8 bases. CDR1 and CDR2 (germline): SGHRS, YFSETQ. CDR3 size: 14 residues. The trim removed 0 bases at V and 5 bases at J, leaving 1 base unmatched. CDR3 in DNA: TGCGCCAGCAGCTTGGTGGACAGGGACAATGAGCAGTTCTTC. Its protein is CASSLVDRDNEQFF.

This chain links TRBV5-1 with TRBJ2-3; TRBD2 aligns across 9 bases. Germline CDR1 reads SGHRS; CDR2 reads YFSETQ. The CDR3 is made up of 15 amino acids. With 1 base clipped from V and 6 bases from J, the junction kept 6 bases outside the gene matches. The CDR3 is CASSLPSGVWDTQYF. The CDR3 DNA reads TGCGCCAGCAGCTTGCCTAGCGGGGTGTGGGATACGCAGTATTTT.

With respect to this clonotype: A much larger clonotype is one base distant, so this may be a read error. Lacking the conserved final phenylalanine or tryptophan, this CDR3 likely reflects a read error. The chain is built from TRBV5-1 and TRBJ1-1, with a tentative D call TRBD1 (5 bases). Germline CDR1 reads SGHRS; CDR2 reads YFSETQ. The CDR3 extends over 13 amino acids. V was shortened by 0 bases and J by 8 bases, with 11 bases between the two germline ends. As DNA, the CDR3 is TGCGCCAGCAGCTTGGCAGGGAGGGGCGAAGCTTTCTCT. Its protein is CASSLAGRGEAFS.